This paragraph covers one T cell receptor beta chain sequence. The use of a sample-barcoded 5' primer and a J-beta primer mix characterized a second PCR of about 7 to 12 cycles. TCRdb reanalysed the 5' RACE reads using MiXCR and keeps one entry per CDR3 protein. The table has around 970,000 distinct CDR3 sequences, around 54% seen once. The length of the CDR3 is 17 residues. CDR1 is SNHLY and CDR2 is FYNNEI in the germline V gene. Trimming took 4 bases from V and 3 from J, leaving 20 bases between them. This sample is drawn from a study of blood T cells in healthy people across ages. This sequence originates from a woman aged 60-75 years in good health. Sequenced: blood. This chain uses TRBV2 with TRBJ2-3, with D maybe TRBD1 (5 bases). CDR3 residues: CASSAPLGAGRTDTQYF. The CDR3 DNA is TGTGCCAGCAGTGCCCCGTTGGGTGCAGGGCGGACAGATACGCAGTATTTT.